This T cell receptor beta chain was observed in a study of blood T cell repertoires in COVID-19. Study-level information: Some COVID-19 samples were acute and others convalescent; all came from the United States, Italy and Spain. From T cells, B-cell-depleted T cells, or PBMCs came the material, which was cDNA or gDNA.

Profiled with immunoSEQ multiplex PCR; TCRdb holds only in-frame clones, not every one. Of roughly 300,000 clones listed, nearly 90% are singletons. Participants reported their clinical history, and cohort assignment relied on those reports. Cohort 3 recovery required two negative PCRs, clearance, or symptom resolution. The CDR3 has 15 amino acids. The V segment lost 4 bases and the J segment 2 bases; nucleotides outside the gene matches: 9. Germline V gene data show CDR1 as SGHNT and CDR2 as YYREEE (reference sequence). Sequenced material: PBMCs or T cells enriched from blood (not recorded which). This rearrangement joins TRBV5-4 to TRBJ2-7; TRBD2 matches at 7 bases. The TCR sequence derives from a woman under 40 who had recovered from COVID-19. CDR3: CASSIGLGEAYEQYF. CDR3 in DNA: TGTGCCAGCAGCATAGGACTAGGGGAGGCCTACGAGCAGTACTTC.